This TCR beta chain appears in the sequencing data of a study of blood T cells in healthy people across ages. Overall study results and limits: Long-lived and aged donors differed, with more naive CD4+ cells and higher diversity in the long-lived. The percentage of naive T cells correlated strongly with TCR beta diversity.

Primers used in a second PCR of roughly 6 to 11 cycles were a sample-barcoded 5' primer and a J-beta primer mix. TCRdb processed the 5' RACE reads anew with MiXCR; each CDR3 protein has one entry. Of 750,000 to 950,000 distinct CDR3 sequences listed, about 55% are singletons. This clonotype was seen a few times. Its antigen remains unidentified. Germline V gene sequence: CDR1 SEHNR, CDR2 FQNEAQ (reference sequence). This CDR3 region has 16 residues. The chain has TRBV7-9 and TRBJ2-4; TRBD1 matches at 10 bases. The DNA end lines up better with TRBJ2-7; the J call may be wrong. This TCR was sampled from a man older than 75 in good health. The specimen was blood. In DNA form, the CDR3 reads TGTGCCAGCAGCGACCCGACAGGGGGCAGGATACACGAGCAGTACTTC. As protein: CASSDPTGGRIHEQYF.